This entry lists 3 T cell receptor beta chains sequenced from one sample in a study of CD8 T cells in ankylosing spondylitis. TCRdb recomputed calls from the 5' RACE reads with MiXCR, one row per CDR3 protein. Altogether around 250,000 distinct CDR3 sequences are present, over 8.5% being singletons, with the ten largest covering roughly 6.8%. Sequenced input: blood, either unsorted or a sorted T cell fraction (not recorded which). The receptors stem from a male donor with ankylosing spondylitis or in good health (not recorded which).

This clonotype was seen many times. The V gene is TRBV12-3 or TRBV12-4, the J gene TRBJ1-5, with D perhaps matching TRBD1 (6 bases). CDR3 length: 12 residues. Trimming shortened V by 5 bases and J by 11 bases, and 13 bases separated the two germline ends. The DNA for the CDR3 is TGTGCCAGCAGTACGTTAGCAGGGGCCCAGCATTTT. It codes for CASSTLAGAQHF.

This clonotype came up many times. CDR3 in amino acids: CASSFGASGLGQTQYF. CDR3 in DNA: TGCGCCAGCAGCTTCGGGGCTAGCGGGCTCGGGCAGACCCAGTACTTC. J is TRBJ2-5 and V is TRBV5-1; 8 nucleotides agree with TRBD2. The CDR3 extends over 16 amino acids. Germline V gene data show CDR1 as SGHRS and CDR2 as YFSETQ. The junction had 12 bases not matched to a gene; V was cut back by 2 bases and J by 6 bases.

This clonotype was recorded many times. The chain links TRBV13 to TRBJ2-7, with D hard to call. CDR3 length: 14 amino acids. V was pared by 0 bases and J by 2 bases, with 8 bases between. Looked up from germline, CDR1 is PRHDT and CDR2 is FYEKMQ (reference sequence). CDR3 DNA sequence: TGTGCCAGCAGCTTAGGGACGGCCACCTACGAGCAGTACTTC. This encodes CASSLGTATYEQYF.